This T cell receptor beta chain was identified in a study of cytomegalovirus exposure and HLA in healthy donors. The germline V gene has CDR1 SEHNR and CDR2 FQNEAQ (reference sequence). After removal of 1 base from V and 8 bases from J, the junction contained 2 bases not matched to a gene. The CDR3 contains 15 residues. A word on this clone: Its antigen is not known.

In the PCR, 60 Vbeta and 13 Jbeta primers were used. Method: immunoSEQ multiplex PCR; TCRdb's copy keeps in-frame clones and lacks some. There are about 110,000 clones in the sample; under 85% occur only once, and around 2.1% lies in the top ten. General study points: Several top significant clusters appeared, in a later analysis, to be linked to common viral pathogens. TCR beta V- and J-gene trimming was later associated with a missense DCLRE1C variant. The productive fraction for most TCR beta V segments was about 87% or about 30% in an earlier analysis. In a later analysis, TCR association rates varied by HLA locus: DRB1 most, HLA-C fewest.

The sequence came from a man under 40 in good health and CMV-seronegative. The sample consisted of PBMCs. The J gene is TRBJ2-1, the V gene TRBV7-9; TRBD2 aligns across 13 bases. DNA for the CDR3: TGTGCCAGCAGCTTAGGGACTAGCGGGAGCTATGAGCAGTTCTTC. Its translation: CASSLGTSGSYEQFF.